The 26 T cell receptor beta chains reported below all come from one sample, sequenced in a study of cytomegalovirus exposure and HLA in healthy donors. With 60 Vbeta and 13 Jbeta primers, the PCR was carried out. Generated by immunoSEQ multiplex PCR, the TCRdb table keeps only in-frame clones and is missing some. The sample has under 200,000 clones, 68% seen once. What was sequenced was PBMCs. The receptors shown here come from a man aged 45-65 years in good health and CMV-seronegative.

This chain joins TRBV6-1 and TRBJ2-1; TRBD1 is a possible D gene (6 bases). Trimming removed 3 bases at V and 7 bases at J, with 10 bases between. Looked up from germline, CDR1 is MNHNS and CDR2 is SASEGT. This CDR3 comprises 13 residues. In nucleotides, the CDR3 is TGTGCCAGCAGTGAGGACAGACTAAATGAGCAGTTCTTC. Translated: CASSEDRLNEQFF.

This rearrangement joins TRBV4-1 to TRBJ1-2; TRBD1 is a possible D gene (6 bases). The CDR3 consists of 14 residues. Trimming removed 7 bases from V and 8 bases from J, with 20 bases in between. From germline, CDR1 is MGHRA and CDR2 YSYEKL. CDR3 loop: CASTEQQGVRGYTF. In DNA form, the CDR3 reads TGCGCCAGCACTGAGCAACAGGGAGTAAGGGGCTACACCTTC.

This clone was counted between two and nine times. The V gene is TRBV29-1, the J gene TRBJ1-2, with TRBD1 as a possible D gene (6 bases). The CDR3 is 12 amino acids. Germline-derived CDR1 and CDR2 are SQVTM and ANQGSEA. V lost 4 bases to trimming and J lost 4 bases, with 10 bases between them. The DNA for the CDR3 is TGCAGCGTTGTCGGGACAAGCTATGGCTACACCTTC. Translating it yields CSVVGTSYGYTF.

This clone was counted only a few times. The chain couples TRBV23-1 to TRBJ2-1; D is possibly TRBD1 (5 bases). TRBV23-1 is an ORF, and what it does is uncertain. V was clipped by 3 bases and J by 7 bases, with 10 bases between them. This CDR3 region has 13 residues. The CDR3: CASSHSKGNEQFF. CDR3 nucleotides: TGCGCCAGCAGTCATTCGAAGGGGAATGAGCAGTTCTTC.

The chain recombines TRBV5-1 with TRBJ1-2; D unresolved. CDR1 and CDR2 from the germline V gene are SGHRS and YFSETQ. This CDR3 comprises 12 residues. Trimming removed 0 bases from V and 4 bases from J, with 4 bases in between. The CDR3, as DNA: TGCGCCAGCAGCTTGGACAGCTATGGCTACACCTTC. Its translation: CASSLDSYGYTF.

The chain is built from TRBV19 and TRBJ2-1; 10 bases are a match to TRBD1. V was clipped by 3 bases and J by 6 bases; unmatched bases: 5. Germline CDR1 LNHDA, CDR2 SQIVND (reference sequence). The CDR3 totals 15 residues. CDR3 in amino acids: CASSIGDRGSNEQFF. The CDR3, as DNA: TGTGCCAGTAGTATCGGGGACAGGGGCAGCAATGAGCAGTTCTTC.

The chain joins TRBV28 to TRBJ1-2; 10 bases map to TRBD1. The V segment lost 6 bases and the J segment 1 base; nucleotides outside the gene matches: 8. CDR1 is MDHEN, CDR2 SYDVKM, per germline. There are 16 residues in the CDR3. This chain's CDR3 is CASSPPTGGFNYGYTF. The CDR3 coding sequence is TGTGCCAGCAGCCCCCCGACAGGGGGCTTTAACTATGGCTACACCTTC.

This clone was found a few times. CDR3 coding DNA: TGCGCCAGCAGCCCCGGGACAGAGTCTAACTATGGCTACACCTTC. It encodes CASSPGTESNYGYTF. The chain carries TRBV4-1 and TRBJ1-2, with 7 bases aligning to TRBD1. The germline gives CDR1 MGHRA, CDR2 YSYEKL. V shed 4 bases and J 0 bases; nucleotides not matched to a gene: 5. The CDR3 is 15 residues long.

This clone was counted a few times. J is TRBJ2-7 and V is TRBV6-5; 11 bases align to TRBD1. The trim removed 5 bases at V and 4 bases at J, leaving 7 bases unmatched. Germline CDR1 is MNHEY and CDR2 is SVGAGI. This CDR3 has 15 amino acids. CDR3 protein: CASSTRTGGRYEQYF. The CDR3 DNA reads TGTGCCAGCAGTACCAGGACAGGGGGCAGGTACGAGCAGTACTTC.

The CDR3 here is CASSIAGASSYNSPLHF. The DNA of the CDR3 is TGTGCCAGTAGTATCGCAGGGGCGAGCTCCTATAATTCACCCCTCCACTTT. The rearrangement joins TRBV19 to TRBJ1-6; possible D gene TRBD1, 6 bases. The CDR3 is 17 amino acids. Trimming pared 3 bases from V and 0 bases from J, leaving 12 bases between. Germline lookup yields CDR1 LNHDA and CDR2 SQIVND (reference sequence).

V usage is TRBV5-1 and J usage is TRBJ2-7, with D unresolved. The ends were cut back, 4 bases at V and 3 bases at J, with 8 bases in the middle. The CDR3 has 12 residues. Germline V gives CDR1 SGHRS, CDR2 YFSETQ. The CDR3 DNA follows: TGCGCCAGCAGCCAGTTCGACTACGAGCAGTACTTC. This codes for CASSQFDYEQYF.

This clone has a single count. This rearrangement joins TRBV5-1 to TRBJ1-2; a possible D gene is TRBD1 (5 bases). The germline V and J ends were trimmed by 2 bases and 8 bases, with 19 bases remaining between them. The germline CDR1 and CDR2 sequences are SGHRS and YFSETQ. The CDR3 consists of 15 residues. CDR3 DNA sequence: TGCGCCAGCAGCTTAGCCCAAACTTCAGGGTCAGGCTACACCTTC. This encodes CASSLAQTSGSGYTF.

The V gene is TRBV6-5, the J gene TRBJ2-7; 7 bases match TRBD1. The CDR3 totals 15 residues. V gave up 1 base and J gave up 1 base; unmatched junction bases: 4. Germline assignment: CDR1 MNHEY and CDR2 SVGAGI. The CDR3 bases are TGTGCCAGCAGTTACTTAGGACAGGCGTCCTACGAGCAGTACTTC. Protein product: CASSYLGQASYEQYF.

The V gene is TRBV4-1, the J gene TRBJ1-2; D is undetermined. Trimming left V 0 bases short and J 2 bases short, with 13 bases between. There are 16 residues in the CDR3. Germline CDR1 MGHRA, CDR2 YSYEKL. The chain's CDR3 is CASSQDSDLKNYGYTF. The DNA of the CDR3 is TGCGCCAGCAGCCAAGATTCGGACTTGAAAAACTATGGCTACACCTTC.

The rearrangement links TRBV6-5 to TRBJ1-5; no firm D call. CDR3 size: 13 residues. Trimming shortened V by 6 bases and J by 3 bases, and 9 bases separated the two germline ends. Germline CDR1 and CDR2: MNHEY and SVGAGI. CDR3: CASRGRDNQPQHF. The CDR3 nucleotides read TGTGCCAGCAGAGGACGGGACAATCAGCCCCAGCATTTT.

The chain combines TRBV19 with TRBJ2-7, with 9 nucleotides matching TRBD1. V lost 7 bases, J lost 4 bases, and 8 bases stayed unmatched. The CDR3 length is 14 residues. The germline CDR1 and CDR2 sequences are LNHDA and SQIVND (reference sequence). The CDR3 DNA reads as TGTGCCAGTAACCCGGGACAGGGTCCTTACGAGCAGTACTTC. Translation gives CASNPGQGPYEQYF.

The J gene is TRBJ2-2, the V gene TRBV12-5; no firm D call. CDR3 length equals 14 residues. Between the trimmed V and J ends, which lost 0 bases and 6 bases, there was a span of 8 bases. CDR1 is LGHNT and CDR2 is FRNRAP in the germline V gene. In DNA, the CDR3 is TGTGCTAGTGGTTTGGTCCCGGGTTCCGGGGAGCTGTTTTTT. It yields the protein CASGLVPGSGELFF.

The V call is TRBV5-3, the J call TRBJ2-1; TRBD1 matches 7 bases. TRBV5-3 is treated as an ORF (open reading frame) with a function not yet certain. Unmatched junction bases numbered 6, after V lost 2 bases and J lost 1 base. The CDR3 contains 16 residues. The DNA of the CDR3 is TGTGCCAGAAGCTTAGGGGACAGCGGTTCCTACAATGAGCAGTTCTTC. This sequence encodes CARSLGDSGSYNEQFF.

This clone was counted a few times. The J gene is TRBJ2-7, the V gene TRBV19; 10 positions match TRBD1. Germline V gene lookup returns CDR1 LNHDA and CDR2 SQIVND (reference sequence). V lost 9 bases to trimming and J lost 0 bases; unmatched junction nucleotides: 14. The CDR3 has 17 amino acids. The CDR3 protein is CASRDPGQGSSSYEQYF. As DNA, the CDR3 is TGTGCCAGCAGGGACCCGGGACAGGGGTCCAGCTCCTACGAGCAGTACTTC.

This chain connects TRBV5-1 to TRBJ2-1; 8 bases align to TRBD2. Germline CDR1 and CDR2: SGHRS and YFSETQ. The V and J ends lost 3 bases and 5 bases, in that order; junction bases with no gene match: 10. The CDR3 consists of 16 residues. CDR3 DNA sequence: TGCGCCAGCAGCTCTGGGGCGCAGCGGGGGAACAATGAGCAGTTCTTC. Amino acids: CASSSGAQRGNNEQFF.

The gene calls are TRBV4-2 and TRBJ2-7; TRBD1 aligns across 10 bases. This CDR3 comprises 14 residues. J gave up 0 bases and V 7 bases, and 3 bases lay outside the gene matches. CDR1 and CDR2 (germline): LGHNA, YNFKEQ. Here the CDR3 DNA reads TGTGCCAGCAACCGGGACAGGGGCTCCTACGAGCAGTACTTC. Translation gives CASNRDRGSYEQYF.

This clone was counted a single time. CDR3 residues: CASSGPGTGNTEAFF. The CDR3 bases are TGTGCCAGCAGTGGACCCGGGACAGGGAACACTGAAGCTTTCTTT. The rearrangement joins TRBV6-6 to TRBJ1-1; 8 positions agree with TRBD1. Germline-derived CDR1 and CDR2 are MNHNY and SVGAGI (reference sequence). Trimming at V came to 5 bases and at J to 1 base, leaving 6 bases not matched to a gene. CDR3 length: 15 amino acids.

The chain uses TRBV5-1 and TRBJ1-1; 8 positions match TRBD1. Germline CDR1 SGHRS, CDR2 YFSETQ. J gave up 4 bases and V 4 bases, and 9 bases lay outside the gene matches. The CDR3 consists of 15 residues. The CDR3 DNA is TGCGCCAGCAGCGCCCAACAGGGGGGGAGCACTGAAGCTTTCTTT. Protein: CASSAQQGGSTEAFF.

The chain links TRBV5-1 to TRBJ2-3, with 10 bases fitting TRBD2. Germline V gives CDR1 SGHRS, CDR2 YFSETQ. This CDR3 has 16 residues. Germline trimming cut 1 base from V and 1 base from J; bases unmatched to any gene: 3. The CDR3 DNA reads TGCGCCAGCAGCTTGACCAGCGGGGGGGGCACAGATACGCAGTATTTT. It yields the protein CASSLTSGGGTDTQYF. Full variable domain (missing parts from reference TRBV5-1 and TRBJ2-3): KAGVTQTPRYLIKTRGQQVTLSCSPISGHRSVSWYQQTPGQGLQFLFEYFSETQRNKGNFPGRFSGRQFSNSRSEMNVSTLELGDSALYLCASSLTSGGGTDTQYFGPGTRLTVL.

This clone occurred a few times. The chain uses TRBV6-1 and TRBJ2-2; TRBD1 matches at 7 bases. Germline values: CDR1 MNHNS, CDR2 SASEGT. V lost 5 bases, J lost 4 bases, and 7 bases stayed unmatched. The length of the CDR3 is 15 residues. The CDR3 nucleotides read TGTGCCAGCAGTCTACAGGGGCGTAGCACCGGGGAGCTGTTTTTT. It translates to CASSLQGRSTGELFF.

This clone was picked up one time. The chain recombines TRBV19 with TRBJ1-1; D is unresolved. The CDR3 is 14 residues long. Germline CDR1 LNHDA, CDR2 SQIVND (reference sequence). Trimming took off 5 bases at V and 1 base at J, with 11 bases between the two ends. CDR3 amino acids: CASSEYSRNTEAFF. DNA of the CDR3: TGTGCCAGTAGTGAGTACAGCAGGAACACTGAAGCTTTCTTT.